Shown below are 22 T cell receptor beta chains from a single sample sequenced in a study of T cells in Graves' hyperthyroidism and ophthalmopathy. What was amplified from RNA transcripts were TCR beta CDR3 regions. Researchers ran a first-round RT-PCR on the TCR CDR3 using the HTBI primer set. TCRdb called the multiplex PCR reads again in MiXCR, with one record for every CDR3 protein. Of around 420,000 distinct CDR3 sequences listed, 15% to 18% are singletons. Sequencing used blood. The receptors derive from a young woman with Graves' hyperthyroidism.

This clonotype was seen a few times. V usage is TRBV27 and J usage is TRBJ2-1; 7 positions agree with TRBD1. The CDR3 has 13 residues. Germline CDR1 reads MNHEY; CDR2 reads SMNVEV (reference sequence). The ends lost 4 bases at V and 8 bases at J; junction bases unmatched: 5. Here the CDR3 reads CASSSQGGDEQFF. The CDR3 bases are TGTGCCAGCAGTTCGCAAGGGGGCGATGAGCAGTTCTTC.

This clonotype has a count of ten or more. This sequence joins TRBV5-1 and TRBJ2-3; no clear D. Per the germline V gene, CDR1 is SGHRS and CDR2 is YFSETQ. CDR3 length: 14 residues. Trimming shortened V by 2 bases and J by 2 bases, and 9 bases separated the two germline ends. The CDR3 loop is CASSFGTLTDTQYF. CDR3 bases: TGCGCCAGCAGCTTCGGCACCCTCACAGATACGCAGTATTTT.

The CDR3 is CSVRWQGYNSPLHF. In DNA, the CDR3 is TGCAGCGTCCGGTGGCAGGGCTATAATTCACCCCTCCACTTT. The rearrangement uses TRBV29-1 and TRBJ1-6, with TRBD1 as a possible D gene (5 bases). The V end lost 6 bases, the J end lost 3 bases, and 12 bases lay between the germline ends. Germline V lookup: CDR1 SQVTM, CDR2 ANQGSEA. This CDR3 has 14 amino acids.

This clonotype was observed at least ten times. Written as DNA, the CDR3 is TGTGCCAGCAGCTTAAGGAGGAAGACAGGGGCTGGAAACACCATATATTTT. Protein: CASSLRRKTGAGNTIYF. The rearrangement uses TRBV7-2 and TRBJ1-3, with 8 positions matching TRBD1. This CDR3 has 17 amino acids. Germline values: CDR1 SGHTA, CDR2 FQGNSA. Unmatched junction bases numbered 8, after V lost 2 bases and J lost 2 bases.

As regards this clonotype: This may be a read error: a much more frequent sequence differs by one nucleotide. Since the CDR3 does not end with the conserved phenylalanine or tryptophan, this likely comes from a read error. The genes are TRBV3-1 and TRBJ2-7; 7 nucleotides align to TRBD2. Germline V gives CDR1 LGHDT, CDR2 YNNKEL (reference sequence). The CDR3 has 14 residues. The trim removed 4 bases at V and 5 bases at J, leaving 8 bases unmatched. The CDR3 nucleotides read TGTGCCAGCAGCCCTCGGGGGAGGGTGGACGAGCAGTACCTC. Encoded protein: CASSPRGRVDEQYL.

This clonotype has just a few counts. The chain employs TRBV7-2 and TRBJ2-2, with a tentative D call TRBD1 (5 bases). The V end lost 5 bases, the J end lost 5 bases, and 15 bases lay between the germline ends. CDR1 is SGHTA and CDR2 is FQGNSA in the germline V gene. This CDR3 comprises 15 residues. The CDR3 protein is CASSATSGNTGELFF. DNA of the CDR3: TGTGCCAGCAGCGCTACCTCAGGGAATACCGGGGAGCTGTTTTTT.

This clonotype occurred many times. This chain links TRBV12-3 or TRBV12-4 with TRBJ1-2; D uncertain. Trimming left V 0 bases short and J 4 bases short, with 9 bases between. There are 14 residues in the CDR3. In DNA, the CDR3 is TGTGCCAGCAGTTTAGCGCACCGAGTCTATGGCTACACCTTC. This translates into CASSLAHRVYGYTF.

The chain is built from TRBV2 and TRBJ2-3, with D perhaps TRBD1 or TRBD2 (5 bases each). Germline V CDR1 and CDR2: SNHLY, FYNNEI. The CDR3 runs 13 residues. The V end lost 6 bases, the J end lost 2 bases, and 9 bases lay between the germline ends. The CDR3 DNA reads TGTGCCAGCAGGGTGGGGACCACAGATACGCAGTATTTT. Translating it yields CASRVGTTDTQYF.

Ten or more counts support this clonotype. V gene TRBV11-2 combines with J gene TRBJ1-2, with a weak D call TRBD1 (5 bases). Per the germline V gene, CDR1 is SGHAT and CDR2 is FQNNGV. V was pared by 3 bases and J by 6 bases, with 14 bases between. The CDR3 runs to 14 residues. CDR3 sequence: CASSLGPGSDGYTF. CDR3 bases: TGTGCCAGCAGCTTGGGACCTGGGTCGGATGGCTACACCTTC.

In this sample, this clonotype turned up many times. The V and J genes are TRBV2 and TRBJ1-5; 8 bases match TRBD1. The CDR3 has 15 residues. Germline V CDR1 and CDR2: SNHLY, FYNNEI. Trimming cost V 1 base and J 6 bases; bases outside gene matches: 5. The CDR3 loop reads CASSEGTGMFQPQHF. The DNA of the CDR3 is TGTGCCAGCAGTGAAGGGACAGGGATGTTTCAGCCCCAGCATTTT.

There are a few counts of this clonotype. The chain combines TRBV11-2 with TRBJ1-4; 8 positions match TRBD1. This CDR3 contains 13 residues. V was pared by 5 bases and J by 7 bases, with 3 bases of the junction left unmatched. Germline values: CDR1 SGHAT, CDR2 FQNNGV. Here the CDR3 reads CASSDTGGEKLFF. CDR3 in DNA: TGTGCCAGCAGCGACACAGGGGGTGAAAAACTGTTTTTT.

The sample holds many counts of this clonotype. In DNA, the CDR3 is TGCGCCAGCAGCTTCCTATCCGGGACTAGGGACTACGAGCAGTACTTC. Amino acid sequence: CASSFLSGTRDYEQYF. The rearrangement joins TRBV5-1 to TRBJ2-7, with TRBD2 matching over 8 bases. Looked up from germline, CDR1 is SGHRS and CDR2 is YFSETQ. CDR3 length: 16 residues. The V and J ends lost 2 bases and 3 bases, in that order; junction bases with no gene match: 10.

This clonotype was seen a few times. V is TRBV28 and J is TRBJ2-2; the match to TRBD1 covers 12 bases. The junction had 6 bases not matched to a gene; V was cut back by 0 bases and J by 4 bases. Germline loops: CDR1 MDHEN, CDR2 SYDVKM. The CDR3 covers 18 residues. CDR3: CASSLWGQGASGTGELFF. In nucleotides, the CDR3 is TGTGCCAGCAGTTTATGGGGACAGGGGGCGTCGGGCACCGGGGAGCTGTTTTTT.

This clonotype has at least ten counts. The chain recombines TRBV6-2 or TRBV6-3 with TRBJ2-1; D is perhaps TRBD1 or TRBD2 (6 bases each). The germline gives CDR1 MNHEY, CDR2 SVGEGT. The CDR3 spans 13 residues. Trimming stripped 2 bases from V and 6 bases from J, with 8 bases between. In DNA, the CDR3 is TGTGCCAGCAGTTACGAGGGGGGCAATGAGCAGTTCTTC. Protein: CASSYEGGNEQFF.

This clonotype was picked up many times. The gene calls are TRBV5-1 and TRBJ2-2; D not resolved. Germline loops: CDR1 SGHRS, CDR2 YFSETQ. V shed 7 bases and J shed 5 bases, with 15 bases lying between them. This CDR3 is 14 amino acids long. The CDR3 bases are TGCGCCAGCTCCTGGTCAGCGACGACCGGGGAGCTGTTTTTT. It codes for CASSWSATTGELFF. The full variable domain, completed using reference TRBV5-1 and TRBJ2-2, is KAGVTQTPRYLIKTRGQQVTLSCSPISGHRSVSWYQQTPGQGLQFLFEYFSETQRNKGNFPGRFSGRQFSNSRSEMNVSTLELGDSALYLCASSWSATTGELFFGEGSRLTVL.

The chain uses TRBV10-3 and TRBJ2-3, with TRBD2 identical over 7 bases. Germline lookup yields CDR1 ENHRY and CDR2 SYGVKD. The V and J ends lost 2 bases and 0 bases, in that order; junction bases with no gene match: 8. This CDR3 contains 17 residues. CDR3 region: CAISERGSGDSTDTQYF. CDR3 DNA: TGTGCCATCAGTGAGAGAGGGAGCGGGGATAGCACAGATACGCAGTATTTT.

The chain joins TRBV4-2 to TRBJ2-7; tentative D call: TRBD1 (5 bases). The V end lost 1 base, the J end lost 2 bases, and 12 bases lay between the germline ends. Germline loops: CDR1 LGHNA, CDR2 YNFKEQ. The CDR3 sequence is 15 residues long. The CDR3 loop is CASSQVPQGTYEQYF. CDR3 nucleotide sequence: TGTGCCAGCAGCCAAGTTCCGCAGGGCACCTACGAGCAGTACTTC.

This clonotype was seen at least ten times. The chain links TRBV5-1 to TRBJ1-1, with D tentatively TRBD1 (6 bases). CDR3 length: 15 residues. The V gene's germline CDR1 is SGHRS and CDR2 YFSETQ. Trimming cost V 0 bases and J 1 base, with 10 bases left between them. In nucleotides, the CDR3 is TGCGCCAGCAGCTTGGAGGGGGGGAGGAACACTGAAGCTTTCTTT. Protein sequence: CASSLEGGRNTEAFF.

This clonotype was seen a handful of times. The chain recombines TRBV5-6 with TRBJ1-5; maybe TRBD1 (6 bases). Germline lookup yields CDR1 SGHDT and CDR2 YYEEEE. V dropped 0 bases and J dropped 8 bases, with 18 bases sitting between them. The CDR3 runs to 16 residues. CDR3 sequence reads: CASSLGSAGALEPQHF. The CDR3 region has the DNA TGTGCCAGCAGCTTGGGCTCGGCAGGGGCTTTGGAGCCCCAGCATTTT.

This clonotype was counted at least ten times. V is TRBV7-2 and J is TRBJ2-3, with D unresolved. The V gene lost 3 bases and the J gene lost 3 bases, with 4 bases spanning the gap. CDR1 is SGHTA and CDR2 is FQGNSA in the germline V gene. The CDR3 sequence is 12 residues long. The CDR3 spells CASSFWTDTQYF. DNA of the CDR3: TGTGCCAGCAGCTTTTGGACAGATACGCAGTATTTT.

This clonotype was counted many times. The V call is TRBV6-1, the J call TRBJ2-7; D may be TRBD2 (6 bases). V gave up 11 bases and J gave up 0 bases, with 32 bases separating them. Germline loops: CDR1 MNHNS, CDR2 SASEGT. This CDR3 is 19 amino acids long. The CDR3 DNA reads TGTGCCGCCTCTACTGGGAAGGGGAAACCGGGACTCCGCTCCTACGAGCAGTACTTC. Translating gives CAASTGKGKPGLRSYEQYF.

This clonotype was recorded at least ten times. The J gene is TRBJ2-5, the V gene TRBV11-2; 14 bases match TRBD2. The J segment lost 4 bases and the V segment lost 4 bases, leaving 14 bases of the junction unmatched. The CDR3 is 19 residues long. In germline, CDR1 is SGHAT, CDR2 FQNNGV. CDR3 sequence reads: CASSWDPRGTSGRLETQYF. The CDR3 DNA is TGTGCCAGCAGCTGGGACCCCCGGGGGACTAGCGGGAGACTAGAGACCCAGTACTTC. The full variable domain, rest sourced from reference TRBV11-2 and TRBJ2-5, is EAGVAQSPRYKIIEKRQSVAFWCNPISGHATLYWYQQILGQGPKLLIQFQNNGVVDDSQLPKDRFSAERLKGVDSTLKIQPAKLEDSAVYLCASSWDPRGTSGRLETQYFGPGTRLLVL.